The T cell receptor beta chain described here comes from a study of blood T cell repertoires in COVID-19. Study-level background: T cells, B-cell-depleted T cells, or PBMCs supplied cDNA or gDNA.

The authors' processing: Estimates of nucleated cell counts were drawn from the amplification of reference gene primers. Repertoires were generated with immunoSEQ multiplex PCR, while TCRdb's copy carries only in-frame clones and drops some. Clone size and V and J calls were adopted from that table, with D and trimming inferred from the DNA. In the table there are some 190,000 clones, over 75% of which are singletons. Germline values: CDR1 LNHDA, CDR2 SQIVND (reference sequence). The length of the CDR3 is 15 residues. Trimming stripped 3 bases from V and 0 bases from J, with 9 bases between. The TCR sequence derives from a woman aged 50 to 65 with acute or convalescent COVID-19. Sequenced input: peripheral blood. The V gene is TRBV19, the J gene TRBJ1-5; no clear D. Here the CDR3 reads CASSILGRSNQPQHF. The DNA for the CDR3 is TGTGCCAGTAGTATCTTGGGCCGTAGCAATCAGCCCCAGCATTTT. The whole variable domain, filled in from reference TRBV19 and TRBJ1-5, reads DGGITQSPKYLFRKEGQNVTLSCEQNLNHDAMYWYRQDPGQGLRLIYYSQIVNDFQKGDIAEGYSVSREKKESFPLTVTSAQKNPTAFYLCASSILGRSNQPQHFGDGTRLSIL.